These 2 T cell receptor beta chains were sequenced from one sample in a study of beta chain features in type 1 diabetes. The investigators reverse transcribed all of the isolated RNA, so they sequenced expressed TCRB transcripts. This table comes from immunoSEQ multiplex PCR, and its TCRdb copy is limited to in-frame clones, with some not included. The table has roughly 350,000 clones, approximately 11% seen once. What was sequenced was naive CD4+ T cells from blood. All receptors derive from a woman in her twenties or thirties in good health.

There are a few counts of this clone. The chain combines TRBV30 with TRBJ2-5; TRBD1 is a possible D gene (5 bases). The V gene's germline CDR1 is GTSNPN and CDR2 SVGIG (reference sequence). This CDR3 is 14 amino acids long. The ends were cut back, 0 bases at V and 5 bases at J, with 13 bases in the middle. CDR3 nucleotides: TGTGCCTGGAGTGTAGGGGTTCCGCCGGAGACCCAGTACTTC. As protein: CAWSVGVPPETQYF.

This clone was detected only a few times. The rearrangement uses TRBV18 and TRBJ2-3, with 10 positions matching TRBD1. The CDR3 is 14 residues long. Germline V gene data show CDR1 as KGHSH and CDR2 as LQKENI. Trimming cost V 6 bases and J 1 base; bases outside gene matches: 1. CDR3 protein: CASSGTGGTDTQYF. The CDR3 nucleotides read TGTGCCAGCTCCGGGACAGGGGGCACAGATACGCAGTATTTT.